This record covers a single T cell receptor (beta chain). What antigen it recognizes has not been identified. Base qualities were left out, and no much larger clone turns up one base away. These data originate in a study of blood T cell repertoires in COVID-19 (dated by TCRdb to about 2020). Study-level background: Collaborator samples came from the United States, Italy and Spain and covered acute and convalescent phases of COVID-19. Subjects who had been exposed to COVID-19, were actively infected with it, or had recovered from it provided the deeply sampled blood TCRbeta repertoires that made up the dataset. The prospective study material was composed of cDNA or gDNA derived from T cells, B-cell-depleted T cells, or PBMCs. The samples were drawn from the first 160 participants of the ongoing ImmuneRACE study and from 1,254 subjects provided by 6 global collaborators. HLA class I and class II types, where available, came from metadata supplied by the sample provider rather than from assay-based typing. The repertoires were released in a freely available public database meant as a resource for research on the immune response to SARS-CoV-2. Nearly every sample came with metadata listing a de-identified subject ID, COVID-19 status, age in years and sex.

The immunoSEQ Assay, a bias-controlled multiplex PCR, was used to amplify TCRbeta CDR3 regions from genomic DNA. The authors' pipeline ran thus. Within the assay, amplification of reference gene primers was used to estimate how many nucleated cells each sample contained. To quantify the absolute abundance of each unique TCRbeta CDR3 rearrangement, sequence reads were collapsed and filtered. Productive Simpson clonality was computed per sample as the square root of Simpson's diversity index over productive rearrangements. Imported from immuneACCESS, the table was reduced by TCRdb to in-frame sequences with V and J called. These copies leave out some clones; in studies compared against another copy, an unresolved V gene accounts for under half, and the cause of the remainder is not known. That table gives V, J and clone size, and the DNA gave D and trimming. Present in this sample are 120,000 or so clones, 70% to 90% of which were seen just once. Jointly, the top ten make up 3.9% of the sample.

Whole blood was collected in K2EDTA tubes by collaborating institutions according to the institutions' own protocols. For TCRbeta analysis, collaborators shipped samples in one of three forms: frozen whole blood, isolated PBMCs, or DNA extracted from either of those sample types. Paper-wide results and their limitations: How much clinical and demographic metadata was included differed by source and by participant, and the metadata was provided uncurated.

CDR3 length: 17 amino acids, cysteine to phenylalanine. Just the 51-base CDR3 DNA is kept, in frame starting at base 1. Relative to germline, V is 0 bases shorter and J is 0 bases shorter, with 12 bases between their ends. CDR1 and CDR2 are read off the germline V gene (reference sequence) as MNHEY and SMNVEV. The specimen sequenced was peripheral blood. Here the chain combines TRBV27 and TRBJ1-5, with the D gene uncertain. The source is a man in his sixties with acute or convalescent COVID-19. CDR3 region: CASSLSAAQYSNQPQHF. In nucleotides, the sequence is TGTGCCAGCAGTTTATCGGCGGCACAATATAGCAATCAGCCCCAGCATTTT.